The TCR beta chain described here comes from a study of shared clonotypes between healthy human individuals. General study findings and limits: In contrast to clonotypes shared by all four donors, non-shared clonotypes had lower generation probabilities. The study sampled only blood, and tissue repertoires likely differ.

In the case of this clone: Its target is not known.

The assay ran at deep level. DNA at 200 ng, tens of thousands of T cell genomes, went into sorted-subset replicate PCRs. Only in-frame clones appear in the TCRdb table, and some are missing; sequencing was by immunoSEQ multiplex PCR. The repertoire consists of some 2,000,000 clones, with about 95% occurring once and the leading ten covering 1.1%. The V and J ends lost 9 bases and 4 bases, in that order; junction bases with no gene match: 12. The CDR3 sequence is 15 residues long. The germline V gene encodes CDR1 SGHDN and CDR2 FVKESK. Terminally differentiated effector memory CD45RA+ cells were excluded by CCR7 positive selection of CD45RO-negative cells.

This receptor was taken from a young man in good health. Sequenced material: naive CD8+ T cells sorted from blood. The chain combines TRBV14 with TRBJ2-7, with 10 nucleotides matching TRBD1. CDR3 coding DNA: TGTGCCAGGAACCTGTACGACAGGGGGCTATACGAGCAGTACTTC. It yields the protein CARNLYDRGLYEQYF.